Listed below are T cell receptor beta chains from one sample, sequenced in a study of blood T cell repertoires in COVID-19. Libraries were prepared by immunoSEQ multiplex PCR; TCRdb keeps only in-frame clonotypes and omits some of them. The data hold 95,000 to 150,000 clones, with 60% to 80% observed a single time. The sample comprised peripheral blood. All receptors come from a man older than 75 with COVID-19, enrolled during active disease. Each CDR3 is given without its conserved first and last residue. Some rows mark clone size as missing; the rest say once, few, many or name a class of expanded clone.

clone size,V gene,J gene,CDR3 length,CDR3 protein
NA,TRBV19,TRBJ2-1,12,ASNYSRSYNEQF
NA,TRBV9,TRBJ2-1,14,ASSVGGLAGNNEQF
once,TRBV2,TRBJ1-5,13,ASSERKGENQPQH
NA,TRBV12-3/TRBV12-4,TRBJ2-1,11,ASTGLAGNEQF
NA,TRBV5-8,TRBJ1-1,14,ASSLRGDRANTEAF
once,TRBV9,TRBJ2-5,12,ASSATGGAETQY
once,TRBV5-5,TRBJ2-7,12,ASSFGGGTYEQY
NA,TRBV6-5,TRBJ2-7,10,ASRGPLFEQY
NA,TRBV10-3,TRBJ2-1,13,AISVGTGSRNEQF
NA,TRBV29-1,TRBJ1-2,11,SVVDSANYGYT
NA,TRBV19,TRBJ2-7,13,ASSIDVRGTYEQY
NA,TRBV27,TRBJ2-1,17,ASSSGLAGDQYSYNEQF